This T cell receptor beta chain originates from a study of T cell repertoires in cytomegalovirus infection. This clonotype was detected ten times or more. Its antigen is unknown. The CDR3 loop spans 16 amino acids. The germline gives CDR1 SEHNR, CDR2 FQNEAQ (reference sequence). The ends lost 6 bases at V and 3 bases at J; junction bases unmatched: 9. MiXCR was run by TCRdb on the reads, yielding one entry per CDR3 protein. The sample records around 800,000 distinct CDR3 sequences, approximately 32% being singletons. This chain joins TRBV7-9 and TRBJ2-3; 10 bases agree with TRBD2. The sequence derives from a human donor in good health (CMV status not recorded). Some clones in this sample may be carry-over from other donors' samples. The sample was cultured CD8+ T cells from PBMCs, taken from culture after CMV antigen stimulation. Here the CDR3 DNA reads TGTGCCAGCAGTCCTCCTAGCGGGGGTAGGACAGATACGCAGTATTTT. Translated, it gives CASSPPSGGRTDTQYF.